This T cell receptor beta chain stems from a study of T cell responses to AZD1222 COVID-19 vaccine (dated by TCRdb to 2020 to 2022). Turning to the overall study: AZD1222 recipients whose second dose came at about 4 weeks and those whose second dose came at about 12 weeks were combined into one group, since spike-specific TCR depth and breadth did not differ between the two schedules. TCR sequencing was performed for about 240 trial participants, of whom roughly 200 were given two doses of AZD1222 and around 26 were given two doses of MenACWY control vaccine. Trial participants were enrolled into age subgroups of 18-55, 56-69 and 70-plus years, which contained roughly 140, 27 and 60 TCR-sequenced participants, respectively. Overall study results and their limits: CD4 TCRs associated with the vaccine covered the entire spike protein, and the dominant responses were in regions 160-218 and 743-854. Conclusions about previously exposed vaccinees were limited because only five to seven AZD1222 recipients were SARS-CoV-2 seropositive at baseline. Participants were mostly white British and included more females than males, and it was suggested by the authors that clonal diversity may have been underestimated. Nearly half of unique spike-specific TCRs reportedly recognized epitopes outside regions mutated in the B.1.351 and B.1.1.7 variants. In the small 56-69-year group, the increase in depth fell short of significance, most likely because of low power. A significant rise in spike-specific TCR breadth and depth was observed after two AZD1222 doses relative to day 0 and relative to MenACWY recipients. Because no samples from the day 14 peak response were available, repertoires could be characterized only after the peak T cell response.

The CDR3 regions of human TCRbeta chains were analyzed by immunosequencing. The source study handled its data this way. Repertoire TCRs were matched against a reference library of SARS-CoV-2-specific TCRs generated with the MIRA antigen-specificity platform. Breadth was defined as the fraction of unique TCRs that were SARS-CoV-2-associated, and depth was defined as the fraction of total T cells that were SARS-CoV-2-associated. Using the MIRA data, each spike-specific TCR was assigned both to the spike region to which the TCR was reactive and to a CD4 or CD8 class. Log10-transformed breadth and depth values were compared by one-way ANOVA with Sidak's multiple comparisons tests. TCRdb's version of the immuneACCESS table is confined to in-frame rearrangements and falls short of the full clone set. An unresolved V gene accounts for under half of the shortfall where checked; the remainder is of unknown origin. D and trimming come from the DNA, and the V and J calls and clone size come from that table. The sample profile shows roughly 140,000 clones; around 89% of them were found once. The top ten clonotypes cover under 2.5% of the sample.

This sample's time point label indicates: baseline before first vaccination. Samples from vaccinated people were obtained from the UK trials COV001 and COV002, which included a single-blind randomized controlled phase 2/3 trial of AZD1222 (ChAdOx1 nCoV-19) in healthy adults. For TCRbeta chain sequencing, PBMC samples were collected from trial participants at day 0 and at day 28 after the second dose. From V the trimming removes 2 bases and from J it removes 6 bases, while the gene matches leave 2 bases of the junction unaccounted for. CDR1 and CDR2 (MNHEY, SVGAGI) derive from the germline V gene. The CDR3 starts with the cysteine, ends with the phenylalanine, and has 13 residues. Here the CDR3 DNA is all that survives: 39 bases in frame from base 1. As to this clone: Its cognate antigen has yet to be identified. Per-base quality was not reported, and no clone a single base away is much larger than it.

The starting material was peripheral blood, obtained on day 0 of AZD1222 vaccination. The clonotype was recovered from an adult in good health. The sequence joins TRBV6-5 to TRBJ1-1; TRBD1 fits 8 bases in the junction. The CDR3 protein sequence reads: CASSYLDRAEAFF. The DNA is as follows: TGTGCCAGCAGTTACCTGGACAGGGCTGAAGCTTTCTTT.